Listed here are 26 T cell receptor beta chains from one sample, sequenced in a study of cytomegalovirus exposure and HLA in healthy donors. Method: immunoSEQ multiplex PCR; TCRdb's copy keeps in-frame clones and lacks some. The sample holds fewer than 150,000 clones, around nine tenths seen once. Sequenced input: PBMCs. The receptors originated from a man younger than 35 in good health and CMV-seropositive.

The rearrangement uses TRBV6-6 and TRBJ1-1, with TRBD1 matching 8 bases. Germline CDR1 and CDR2: MNHNY and SVGAGI (reference sequence). The CDR3 has 15 residues. V shed 5 bases, J shed 1 base, and the junction held 6 bases outside the gene matches. CDR3 loop: CASSRRTGSNTEAFF. Here the CDR3 DNA reads TGTGCCAGCAGTCGCCGGACAGGGTCGAACACTGAAGCTTTCTTT.

This clone has only a few counts. The rearrangement joins TRBV27 to TRBJ2-1; 7 bases are a match to TRBD2. CDR3 length: 14 amino acids. The trim removed 5 bases at V and 14 bases at J, leaving 15 bases unmatched. The germline gives CDR1 MNHEY, CDR2 SMNVEV (reference sequence). DNA for the CDR3: TGTGCCAGCAGTCCCACTCCTCTAGCGGCCGAGGAGTTCTTC. Translating gives CASSPTPLAAEEFF.

This clone was detected only once. As DNA, the CDR3 is TGTGCCAGCAACGAGATCAGCGGGGGGGAGCGTGAGCAGTTCTTC. Encoded protein: CASNEISGGEREQFF. This chain uses TRBV5-6 with TRBJ2-1; TRBD2 matches 10 bases. J lost 9 bases, V lost 6 bases, and 12 bases had no gene match. Per germline, CDR1 SGHDT and CDR2 YYEEEE. The CDR3 has 15 residues. The variable domain in full, with the rest retrieved from reference TRBV5-6 and TRBJ2-1, is DAGVTQSPTHLIKTRGQQVTLRCSPKSGHDTVSWYQQALGQGPQFIFQYYEEEERQRGNFPDRFSGHQFPNYSSELNVNALLLGDSALYLCASNEISGGEREQFFGPGTRLTVL.

This clone showed up just once. The chain has TRBV5-5 and TRBJ1-5, with D tentatively TRBD1 (6 bases). The CDR3 sequence is 15 residues long. V lost 4 bases and J lost 1, with 12 bases in between. The germline V gene encodes CDR1 SGHKS and CDR2 YYEKEE (reference sequence). CDR3 sequence (DNA): TGTGCCAGCAGCACACAGGGTGGCAGCAATCAGCCCCAGCATTTT. Amino acids: CASSTQGGSNQPQHF.

CDR3 sequence (DNA): TGTGCCAGCAGTGCCTCTGACAGGGGACACACAGATACGCAGTATTTT. Translation: CASSASDRGHTDTQYF. The genes are TRBV25-1 and TRBJ2-3, with 8 nucleotides matching TRBD1. Trimming cost V 4 bases and J 2 bases; bases outside gene matches: 8. Germline CDR1 is MGHDK and CDR2 is SYGVNS. The CDR3 length is 16 residues. Based on the CDR3 plus reference TRBV25-1 and TRBJ2-3, the full variable domain is EADIYQTPRYLVIGTGKKITLECSQTMGHDKMYWYQQDPGMELHLIHYSYGVNSTEKGDLSSESTVSRIRTEHFPLTLESARPSHTSQYLCASSASDRGHTDTQYFGPGTRLTVL.

This sequence joins TRBV28 and TRBJ2-4, with D perhaps TRBD2 (5 bases). Germline CDR1 and CDR2: MDHEN and SYDVKM. CDR3 size: 15 residues. Trimming shortened V by 2 bases and J by 9 bases, and 17 bases separated the two germline ends. The CDR3 DNA is TGTGCCAGCAGTTTACGATCGGGGTGGGAAGGCATTCAGTACTTC. Protein product: CASSLRSGWEGIQYF.

This clone occurred once. The chain carries TRBV5-4 and TRBJ1-1; no clear D. V lost 1 base and J lost 2, with 6 bases in between. The CDR3 is made up of 13 amino acids. The germline CDR1 and CDR2 sequences are SGHNT and YYREEE (reference sequence). Written as DNA, the CDR3 is TGTGCCAGCAGCTTGAGCGCTAACACTGAAGCTTTCTTT. This gives the protein CASSLSANTEAFF.

About this clone itself: The same CDR3 is also encoded by other DNA sequences in this sample. This rearrangement joins TRBV7-6 to TRBJ2-7; TRBD1 aligns across 8 bases. The CDR3 contains 13 residues. With V trimmed by 5 bases and J by 3 bases, 3 bases remained unmatched. In germline, CDR1 is SGHVS, CDR2 FNYEAQ. This CDR3 reads CASSPGQGYEQYF. The CDR3, as DNA: TGTGCCAGCAGCCCAGGACAGGGCTACGAGCAGTACTTC. The variable domain in full, completed from reference TRBV7-6 and TRBJ2-7, reads GAGVSQSPRYKVTKRGQDVALRCDPISGHVSLYWYRQALGQGPEFLTYFNYEAQQDKSGLPNDRFSAERPEGSISTLTIQRTEQRDSAMYRCASSPGQGYEQYFGPGTRLTVT.

This chain links TRBV2 with TRBJ2-2, with 9 bases identical to TRBD1. Per germline, CDR1 SNHLY and CDR2 FYNNEI. The CDR3 consists of 15 residues. The V and J ends lost 7 bases and 4 bases, in that order; junction bases with no gene match: 7. The CDR3 DNA is TGTGCCAGCACTAACAGGGGGCTTGGCACCGGGGAGCTGTTTTTT. Translated, it gives CASTNRGLGTGELFF.

This clone has a handful of counts. At one end the junction does not follow the germline gene, possibly because of a read error. The rearrangement joins TRBV28 to TRBJ1-5; 7 bases match TRBD1. Per germline, CDR1 MDHEN and CDR2 SYDVKM. The CDR3 sequence is 14 residues long. CDR3 sequence (DNA): TGTGCCGGCAGACAGGGCCAAGGTTCTCAGCCCCAGCATTTT. Protein sequence: CAGRQGQGSQPQHF.

With respect to this clone: Other DNA sequences in the sample encode the same CDR3. V is TRBV7-2 and J is TRBJ2-7; 11 positions match TRBD1. Looked up from germline, CDR1 is SGHTA and CDR2 is FQGNSA. The V and J ends lost 3 bases and 3 bases, in that order; junction bases with no gene match: 4. The CDR3 sequence is 15 residues long. CDR3 loop: CASSLSGTGGYEQYF. The DNA for the CDR3 is TGTGCCAGCAGCTTGTCCGGGACAGGGGGCTACGAGCAGTACTTC.

V and J are TRBV2 and TRBJ2-3; D perhaps matches TRBD2 (7 bases). Germline CDR1 and CDR2: SNHLY and FYNNEI. The CDR3 is made up of 15 amino acids. Trimming pared 1 base from V and 5 bases from J, leaving 13 bases between. This chain's CDR3 is CASSEGGGPLDTQYF. In nucleotides, the CDR3 is TGTGCCAGCAGTGAAGGCGGGGGCCCCTTAGATACGCAGTATTTT.

The CDR3 loop reads CASWSGGVYEQYF. The CDR3 region has the DNA TGTGCCAGTTGGAGTGGGGGGGTCTACGAGCAGTACTTC. The chain is built from TRBV6-1 and TRBJ2-7; 7 positions match TRBD2. The trim removed 9 bases at V and 3 bases at J, leaving 8 bases unmatched. This CDR3 contains 13 residues. The germline CDR1 and CDR2 sequences are MNHNS and SASEGT.

V is TRBV4-3 and J is TRBJ2-7, with 10 bases that match TRBD1. The CDR3 is made up of 15 amino acids. Trimming removed 2 bases from V and 6 bases from J; junction bases left unmatched: 7. The germline CDR1 and CDR2 sequences are LGHNA and YSLEER. The CDR3: CASSQTTGGEGEQYF. In DNA, the CDR3 is TGCGCCAGCAGCCAAACGACAGGGGGCGAAGGCGAGCAGTACTTC.

J is TRBJ1-4 and V is TRBV5-1; D unresolved. The CDR3 covers 14 residues. The germline V and J ends were trimmed by 2 bases and 7 bases, with 12 bases remaining between them. The V gene's germline CDR1 is SGHRS and CDR2 YFSETQ. The CDR3 protein is CASSFIPGGEKLFF. Here the CDR3 DNA reads TGCGCCAGCAGCTTCATCCCAGGTGGTGAAAAACTGTTTTTT.

This clone showed up just once. V is TRBV10-2 and J is TRBJ2-7; the D is unclear. With 7 bases removed from V and 3 bases from J, the gap between germline ends came to 13 bases. The CDR3 has 13 amino acids. In germline, CDR1 is WSHSY, CDR2 SAAADI. CDR3 sequence (DNA): TGCGCCAGCACCCCCGAGAGTTTCTACGAGCAGTACTTC. Residues: CASTPESFYEQYF.

V gene TRBV15 combines with J gene TRBJ2-5; D is ambiguous. V lost 0 bases and J lost 5, with 7 bases in between. Germline values: CDR1 LNHNV, CDR2 YYDKDF (reference sequence). This CDR3 comprises 13 residues. The CDR3 loop reads CATSRDPRETQYF. CDR3 in DNA: TGTGCCACCAGCAGAGATCCCCGGGAGACCCAGTACTTC.

This rearrangement joins TRBV6-1 to TRBJ1-5; a weak D match, TRBD1 (5 bases). The CDR3 loop spans 15 amino acids. With 0 bases removed from V and 5 bases from J, the gap between germline ends came to 11 bases. The germline V gene has CDR1 MNHNS and CDR2 SASEGT. The CDR3, as DNA: TGTGCCAGCAGTGAAGCGCAGGGTCGACATCAGCCCCAGCATTTT. It encodes CASSEAQGRHQPQHF.

This clone appeared once. V gene TRBV5-8 combines with J gene TRBJ1-4; D is possibly TRBD1 (5 bases). V dropped 4 bases and J dropped 8 bases, with 21 bases sitting between them. CDR3 length: 16 amino acids. CDR1 SGHTS and CDR2 YDEGEE come from the germline V gene. The CDR3 coding sequence is TGTGCCAGCAGCCCTAATCGGGGGGGAGCAAGGGAAAAACTGTTTTTT. Protein: CASSPNRGGAREKLFF.

The chain employs TRBV6-1 and TRBJ2-3; 9 nucleotides match TRBD1. Germline V gene lookup returns CDR1 MNHNS and CDR2 SASEGT. The CDR3 sequence is 14 residues long. The trim removed 7 bases at V and 2 bases at J, leaving 4 bases unmatched. CDR3 DNA sequence: TGTGCCAGCATCGGGACAGGGAACACAGATACGCAGTATTTT. Its translation is CASIGTGNTDTQYF.

The V and J genes are TRBV11-2 and TRBJ1-1, with D perhaps matching TRBD1 (5 bases). The CDR3 has 14 amino acids. Germline values: CDR1 SGHAT, CDR2 FQNNGV. V was pared by 0 bases and J by 3 bases, with 8 bases between. The CDR3 DNA sequence: TGTGCCAGCAGCTTAGATTTGGGGCACACTGAAGCTTTCTTT. It specifies CASSLDLGHTEAFF.

This chain uses TRBV27 with TRBJ2-7, with D perhaps TRBD1 (6 bases). The CDR3 runs to 19 residues. Germline-derived CDR1 and CDR2 are MNHEY and SMNVEV (reference sequence). Trimming cost V 5 bases and J 3 bases, with 29 bases left between them. The CDR3 here is CASSINRVGSIGVYYEQYF. In nucleotides, the CDR3 is TGTGCCAGCAGTATCAACAGGGTAGGATCTATTGGGGTTTACTACGAGCAGTACTTC.

This chain uses TRBV6-5 with TRBJ1-6; D gene unclear. The V and J ends lost 2 bases and 6 bases respectively, with 8 bases between them. Germline assignment: CDR1 MNHEY and CDR2 SVGAGI. The CDR3 is 14 residues long. CDR3: CASSYREGNSPLHF. The CDR3 DNA follows: TGTGCCAGCAGTTACAGGGAGGGTAATTCACCCCTCCACTTT.

This rearrangement joins TRBV7-2 to TRBJ2-2; 7 bases match TRBD1. The V gene end was trimmed by 1 base and the J gene end by 7 bases; junction bases not matched to a gene: 6. The CDR3 runs to 15 residues. Germline V gene lookup returns CDR1 SGHTA and CDR2 FQGNSA. This chain's CDR3 is CASSLVRGQGGELFF. CDR3 DNA sequence: TGTGCCAGCAGCTTAGTAAGGGGGCAGGGCGGGGAGCTGTTTTTT.

V is TRBV6-1 and J is TRBJ1-6, with 7 bases identical to TRBD1. This CDR3 is built from 13 residues. The germline V gene has CDR1 MNHNS and CDR2 SASEGT. Unmatched junction bases numbered 4, after V lost 6 bases and J lost 8 bases. CDR3: CASSWDSDSPLHF. The CDR3 DNA sequence: TGTGCCAGCAGCTGGGACAGCGATTCACCCCTCCACTTT.

On this clone: This sequence is one base from a far larger clone and is likely a read error. V gene TRBV5-1 combines with J gene TRBJ2-1, with TRBD2 as a possible D gene (6 bases). Germline assignment: CDR1 SGHRS and CDR2 YFSETQ. The CDR3 consists of 19 residues. The V gene lost 0 bases and the J gene lost 0 bases, with 19 bases spanning the gap. This CDR3 is CASSLVGVGTSSSYNEQFF. The CDR3 DNA sequence: TGCGCCAGCAGCTTGGTGGGGGTTGGGACTTCCAGCTCCTACAATGAGCAGTTCTTC.